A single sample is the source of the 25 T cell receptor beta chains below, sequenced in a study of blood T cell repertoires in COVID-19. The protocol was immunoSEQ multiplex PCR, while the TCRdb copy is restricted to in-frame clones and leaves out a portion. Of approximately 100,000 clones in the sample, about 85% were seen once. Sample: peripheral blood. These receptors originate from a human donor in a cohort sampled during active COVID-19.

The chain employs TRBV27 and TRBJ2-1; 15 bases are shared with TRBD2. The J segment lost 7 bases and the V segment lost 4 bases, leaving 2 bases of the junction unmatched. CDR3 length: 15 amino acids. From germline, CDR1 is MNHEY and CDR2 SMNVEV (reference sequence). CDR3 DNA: TGTGCCAGCAGTTCCGGGACTAGCGGGAGGAATGAGCAGTTCTTC. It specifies CASSSGTSGRNEQFF.

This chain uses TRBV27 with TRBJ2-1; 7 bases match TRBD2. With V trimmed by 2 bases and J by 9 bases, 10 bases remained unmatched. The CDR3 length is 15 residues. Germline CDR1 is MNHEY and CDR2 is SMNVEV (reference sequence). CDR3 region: CASSLTTSVTLEQFF. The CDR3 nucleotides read TGTGCCAGCAGTTTAACTACTAGCGTTACTCTTGAGCAGTTCTTC.

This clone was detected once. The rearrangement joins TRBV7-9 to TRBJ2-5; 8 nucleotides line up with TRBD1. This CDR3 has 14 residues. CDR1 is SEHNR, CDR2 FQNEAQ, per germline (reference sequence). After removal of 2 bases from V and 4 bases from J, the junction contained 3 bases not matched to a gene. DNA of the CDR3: TGTGCCAGCAGCTTACGGACAGGGTTAGAGACCCAGTACTTC. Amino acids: CASSLRTGLETQYF.

DNA of the CDR3: TGTGCCAGCAGCCCCGGACAGAGAGTGGGTACGCAGTATTTT. It codes for CASSPGQRVGTQYF. The chain is built from TRBV11-1 and TRBJ2-3; maybe TRBD1 (6 bases). V dropped 5 bases and J dropped 8 bases, with 17 bases sitting between them. This CDR3 has 14 residues. Germline V lookup: CDR1 SGHAT, CDR2 FQDESV (reference sequence).

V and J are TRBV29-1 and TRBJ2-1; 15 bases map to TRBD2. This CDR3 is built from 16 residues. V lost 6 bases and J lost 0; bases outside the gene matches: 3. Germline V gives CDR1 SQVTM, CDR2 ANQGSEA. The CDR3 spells CSVTGLAGGSYNEQFF. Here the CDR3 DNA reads TGCAGCGTCACGGGACTAGCGGGAGGCTCCTACAATGAGCAGTTCTTC.

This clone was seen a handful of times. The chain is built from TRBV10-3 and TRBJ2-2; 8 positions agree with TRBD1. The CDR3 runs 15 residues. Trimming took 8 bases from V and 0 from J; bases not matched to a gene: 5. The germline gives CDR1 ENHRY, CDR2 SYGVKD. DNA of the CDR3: TGTGCCATCGCCGCGGACAGGGCGAACACCGGGGAGCTGTTTTTT. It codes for CAIAADRANTGELFF.

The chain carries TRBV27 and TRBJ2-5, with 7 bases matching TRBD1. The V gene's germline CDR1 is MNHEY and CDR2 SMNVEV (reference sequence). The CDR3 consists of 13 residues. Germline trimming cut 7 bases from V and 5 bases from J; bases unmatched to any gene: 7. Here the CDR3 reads CASKYRGGETQYF. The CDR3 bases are TGTGCCAGCAAGTACAGGGGCGGGGAGACCCAGTACTTC.

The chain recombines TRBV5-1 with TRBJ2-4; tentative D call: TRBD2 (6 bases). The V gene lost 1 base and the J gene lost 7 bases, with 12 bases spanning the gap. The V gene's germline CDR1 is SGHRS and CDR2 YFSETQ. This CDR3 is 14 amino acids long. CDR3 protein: CASSLFLGRNIQYF. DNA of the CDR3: TGCGCCAGCAGCTTGTTTTTGGGGAGGAACATTCAGTACTTC.

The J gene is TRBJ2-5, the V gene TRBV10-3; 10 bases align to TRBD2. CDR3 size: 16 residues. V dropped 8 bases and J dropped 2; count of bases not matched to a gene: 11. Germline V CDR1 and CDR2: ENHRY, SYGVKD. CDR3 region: CAISAGTSVFQETQYF. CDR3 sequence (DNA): TGTGCCATCTCCGCAGGGACTAGCGTTTTTCAAGAGACCCAGTACTTC.

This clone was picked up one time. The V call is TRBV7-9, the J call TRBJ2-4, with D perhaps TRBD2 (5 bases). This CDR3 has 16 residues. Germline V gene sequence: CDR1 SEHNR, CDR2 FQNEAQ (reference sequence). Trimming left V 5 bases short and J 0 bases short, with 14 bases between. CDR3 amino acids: CASSRGSILAKNIQYF. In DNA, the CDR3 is TGTGCCAGCAGCCGCGGGTCGATACTAGCCAAAAACATTCAGTACTTC.

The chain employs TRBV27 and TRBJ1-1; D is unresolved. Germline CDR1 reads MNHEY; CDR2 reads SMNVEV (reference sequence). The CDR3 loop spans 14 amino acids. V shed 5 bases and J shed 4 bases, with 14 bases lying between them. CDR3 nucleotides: TGTGCCAGCAGTCCTCTGGCGGGGATCACTGAAGCTTTCTTT. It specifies CASSPLAGITEAFF.

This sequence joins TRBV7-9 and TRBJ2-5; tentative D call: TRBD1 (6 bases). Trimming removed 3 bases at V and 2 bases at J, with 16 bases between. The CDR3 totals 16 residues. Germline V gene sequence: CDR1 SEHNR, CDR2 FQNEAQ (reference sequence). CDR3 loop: CASSFPGQRIQETQYF. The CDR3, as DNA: TGTGCCAGCAGCTTCCCCGGACAGAGGATTCAAGAGACCCAGTACTTC. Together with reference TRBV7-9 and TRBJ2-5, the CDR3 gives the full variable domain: DTGVSQNPRHKITKRGQNVTFRCDPISEHNRLYWYRQTLGQGPEFLTYFQNEAQLEKSRLLSDRFSAERPKGSFSTLEIQRTEQGDSAMYLCASSFPGQRIQETQYFGPGTRLLVL.

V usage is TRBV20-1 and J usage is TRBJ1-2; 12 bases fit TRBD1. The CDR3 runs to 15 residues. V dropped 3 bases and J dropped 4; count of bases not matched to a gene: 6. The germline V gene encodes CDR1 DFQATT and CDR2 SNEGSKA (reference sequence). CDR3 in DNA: TGCAGTGCTAGTCCGGGACAGGGGGCGAGCTATGGCTACACCTTC. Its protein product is CSASPGQGASYGYTF.

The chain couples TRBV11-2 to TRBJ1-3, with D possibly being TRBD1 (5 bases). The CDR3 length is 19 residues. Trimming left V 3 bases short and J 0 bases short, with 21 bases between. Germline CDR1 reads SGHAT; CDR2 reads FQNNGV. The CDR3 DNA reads TGTGCCAGCAGCTTCCCCCGGAGAAGGGGACTGAGCTCTGGAAACACCATATATTTT. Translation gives CASSFPRRRGLSSGNTIYF.

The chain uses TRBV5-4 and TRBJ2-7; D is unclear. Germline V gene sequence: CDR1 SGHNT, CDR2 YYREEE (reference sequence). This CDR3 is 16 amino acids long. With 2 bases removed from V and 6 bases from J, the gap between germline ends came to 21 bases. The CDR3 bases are TGTGCCAGCAGCTTAAATCCCGGTTCCCCCACGCTCGAGCAGTACTTC. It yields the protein CASSLNPGSPTLEQYF. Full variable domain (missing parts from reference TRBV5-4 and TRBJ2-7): ETGVTQSPTHLIKTRGQQVTLRCSSQSGHNTVSWYQQALGQGPQFIFQYYREEENGRGNFPPRFSGLQFPNYSSELNVNALELDDSALYLCASSLNPGSPTLEQYFGPGTRLTVT.

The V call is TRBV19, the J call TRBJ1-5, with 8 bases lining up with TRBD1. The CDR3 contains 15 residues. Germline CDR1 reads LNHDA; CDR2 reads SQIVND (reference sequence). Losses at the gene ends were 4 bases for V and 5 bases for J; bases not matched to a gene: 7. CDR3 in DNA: TGTGCCAGTAGTACCCCGGGACAGGCAGATCAGCCCCAGCATTTT. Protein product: CASSTPGQADQPQHF.

The CDR3 is CASSLSGTAGVNEQFF. The CDR3 DNA sequence: TGTGCCAGCAGCCTCTCCGGGACTGCGGGAGTCAATGAGCAGTTCTTC. V gene TRBV7-3 combines with J gene TRBJ2-1; 7 bases are a match to TRBD2. CDR1 SGHTA and CDR2 FQGTGA come from the germline V gene. The CDR3 has 16 amino acids. V lost 5 bases to trimming and J lost 6 bases; unmatched junction nucleotides: 13.

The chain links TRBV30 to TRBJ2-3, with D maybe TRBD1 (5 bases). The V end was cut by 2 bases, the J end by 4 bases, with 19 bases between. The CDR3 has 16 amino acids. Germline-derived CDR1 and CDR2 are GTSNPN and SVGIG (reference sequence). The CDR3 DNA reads TGTGCCTGGAGTCCCCTGACAGCTGCGATGGCAGATACGCAGTATTTT. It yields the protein CAWSPLTAAMADTQYF.

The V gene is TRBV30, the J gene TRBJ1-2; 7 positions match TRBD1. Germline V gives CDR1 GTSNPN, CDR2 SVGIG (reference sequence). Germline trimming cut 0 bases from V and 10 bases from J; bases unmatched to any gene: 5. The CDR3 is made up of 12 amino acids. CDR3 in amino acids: CAWSVQGMIYTF. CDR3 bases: TGTGCCTGGAGTGTACAGGGGATGATCTACACCTTC.

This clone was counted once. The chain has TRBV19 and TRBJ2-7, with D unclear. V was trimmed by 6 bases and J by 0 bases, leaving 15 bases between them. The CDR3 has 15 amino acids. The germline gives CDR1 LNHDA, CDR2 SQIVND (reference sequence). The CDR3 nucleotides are TGTGCCAGTAGCCTCGCCTGGCAAAGCTCCTACGAGCAGTACTTC. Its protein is CASSLAWQSSYEQYF.

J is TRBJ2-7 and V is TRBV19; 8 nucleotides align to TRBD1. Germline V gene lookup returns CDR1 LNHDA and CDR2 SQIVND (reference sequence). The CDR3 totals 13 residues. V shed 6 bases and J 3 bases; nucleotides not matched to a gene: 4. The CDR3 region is CASSQGTGYEQYF. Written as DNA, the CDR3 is TGTGCCAGTAGCCAGGGGACAGGCTACGAGCAGTACTTC.

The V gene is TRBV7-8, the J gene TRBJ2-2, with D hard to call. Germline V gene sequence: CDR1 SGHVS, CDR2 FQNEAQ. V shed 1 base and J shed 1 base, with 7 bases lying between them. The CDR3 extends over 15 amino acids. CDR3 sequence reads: CASSLVSKNTGELFF. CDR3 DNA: TGTGCCAGCAGCTTAGTTAGCAAGAACACCGGGGAGCTGTTTTTT.

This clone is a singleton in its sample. For the CDR3, the DNA is TGTGCCAGCAGCTTAGAGCCCAGAGTCGGGGAGAACTATGGCTACACCTTC. Amino acid sequence: CASSLEPRVGENYGYTF. This sequence joins TRBV7-2 and TRBJ1-2, with unresolved D. The CDR3 length is 17 residues. V was shortened by 1 base and J by 2 bases, with 17 bases between the two germline ends. Germline V gives CDR1 SGHTA, CDR2 FQGNSA.

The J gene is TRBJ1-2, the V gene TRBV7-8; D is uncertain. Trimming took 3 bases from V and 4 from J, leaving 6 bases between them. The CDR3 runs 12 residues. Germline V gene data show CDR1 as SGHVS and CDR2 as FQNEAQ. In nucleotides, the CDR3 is TGTGCCAGCAGCTTTGACTTCTATGGCTACACCTTC. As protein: CASSFDFYGYTF.

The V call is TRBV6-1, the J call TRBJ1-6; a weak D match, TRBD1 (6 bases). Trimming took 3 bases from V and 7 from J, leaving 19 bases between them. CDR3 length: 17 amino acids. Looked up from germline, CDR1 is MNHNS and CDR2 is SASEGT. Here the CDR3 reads CASSDEGLQGRNSPLHF. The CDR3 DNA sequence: TGTGCCAGCAGTGACGAGGGGCTACAGGGAAGGAATTCACCCCTCCACTTT.